The 23 T cell receptor beta chains given below trace back to one sample, sequenced in a study of PD-1 blockade in classical Hodgkin lymphoma. Time point in this sample: cycle 4 day 1 (C4D1), after around six weeks of nivolumab. Autologous stem cell transplantation was followed by relapse in every patient, and brentuximab vedotin exposure varied. Sequencing used immunoSEQ multiplex PCR; TCRdb keeps in-frame clones, though not all of them. The table has 80,000 to 95,000 clones, 75% to 85% seen once. Material: peripheral blood mononuclear cells (PBMCs), obtained before the fourth cycle of nivolumab. Receptor source: a human donor with classical Hodgkin lymphoma.

The chain combines TRBV19 with TRBJ1-2; 8 bases fit TRBD1. CDR1 and CDR2 (germline): LNHDA, SQIVND (reference sequence). Trimming at V came to 6 bases and at J to 3 bases, leaving 6 bases not matched to a gene. CDR3 length: 14 amino acids. Here the CDR3 DNA reads TGTGCCAGTAGAAAGGACAGGGCACACTATGGCTACACCTTC. As protein: CASRKDRAHYGYTF.

The rearrangement uses TRBV11-3 and TRBJ2-2; D is undetermined. Germline CDR1 SGHNT, CDR2 YENEEA. The CDR3 is made up of 14 amino acids. Trimming cost V 1 base and J 0 bases, with 3 bases left between them. This CDR3 reads CASSLGSNTGELFF. The DNA of the CDR3 is TGTGCCAGCAGCTTAGGGTCGAACACCGGGGAGCTGTTTTTT.

Here the CDR3 DNA reads TGTGCCAGCAACGGAGGACAGGGGGGCACGAGCACTGAAGCTTTCTTT. Translated, it gives CASNGGQGGTSTEAFF. The V and J genes are TRBV27 and TRBJ1-1; 10 bases are a match to TRBD1. The germline CDR1 and CDR2 sequences are MNHEY and SMNVEV (reference sequence). After removal of 7 bases from V and 4 bases from J, the junction contained 12 bases not matched to a gene. This CDR3 comprises 16 residues.

This chain uses TRBV5-1 with TRBJ2-1, with 8 bases fitting TRBD2. The V gene's germline CDR1 is SGHRS and CDR2 YFSETQ. The length of the CDR3 is 15 residues. The ends lost 2 bases at V and 1 base at J; junction bases unmatched: 2. DNA of the CDR3: TGCGCCAGCAGCTTCCCTAGCGGGTCCTACAATGAGCAGTTCTTC. Translation: CASSFPSGSYNEQFF.

This clone appeared a single time. The chain has TRBV10-2 and TRBJ2-7; D remains unclear. This CDR3 is built from 13 residues. In germline, CDR1 is WSHSY, CDR2 SAAADI. Trimming cost V 8 bases and J 3 bases, with 14 bases left between them. This CDR3 reads CASHGLVSYEQYF. The CDR3 nucleotides are TGCGCCAGCCACGGCTTGGTGAGCTACGAGCAGTACTTC.

The CDR3 sequence is CASSESPETSTDTQYF. CDR3 sequence (DNA): TGTGCCAGCAGTGAATCTCCCGAGACTAGCACAGATACGCAGTATTTT. The V and J genes are TRBV2 and TRBJ2-3; D gene ambiguous. The germline V and J ends were trimmed by 2 bases and 0 bases, with 12 bases remaining between them. The germline gives CDR1 SNHLY, CDR2 FYNNEI. The CDR3 length is 16 residues. Full variable domain (remainder filled in from reference TRBV2 and TRBJ2-3): EPEVTQTPSHQVTQMGQEVILRCVPISNHLYFYWYRQILGQKVEFLVSFYNNEISEKSEIFDDQFSVERPDGSNFTLKIRSTKLEDSAMYFCASSESPETSTDTQYFGPGTRLTVL.

The chain recombines TRBV18 with TRBJ2-3; 14 bases agree with TRBD2. Trimming removed 5 bases from V and 6 bases from J; junction bases left unmatched: 7. Germline loops: CDR1 KGHSH, CDR2 LQKENI. This CDR3 is built from 16 residues. CDR3 loop: CASSRLAGGPGDTQYF. The CDR3 region has the DNA TGTGCCAGCTCAAGACTAGCGGGAGGGCCGGGGGATACGCAGTATTTT.

This chain connects TRBV10-3 to TRBJ1-5, with 8 nucleotides matching TRBD1. The CDR3 is 13 amino acids. Germline loops: CDR1 ENHRY, CDR2 SYGVKD. The ends lost 6 bases at V and 7 bases at J; junction bases unmatched: 5. DNA for the CDR3: TGTGCCATCAGCGCAGGGGGCAGCCAGCCCCAGCATTTT. This sequence encodes CAISAGGSQPQHF.

The chain employs TRBV6-5 and TRBJ2-7; D remains ambiguous. The germline V and J ends were trimmed by 5 bases and 2 bases, with 10 bases remaining between them. Germline V gives CDR1 MNHEY, CDR2 SVGAGI. CDR3 length equals 13 residues. The CDR3 nucleotides read TGTGCCAGCAGTCTGGACCTCGCCTACGAGCAGTACTTC. Its protein product is CASSLDLAYEQYF.

The genes are TRBV5-1 and TRBJ1-1, with D possibly TRBD1 on 5 matching bases. CDR3 length: 14 residues. CDR1 SGHRS and CDR2 YFSETQ come from the germline V gene. V was shortened by 4 bases and J by 4 bases, with 14 bases between the two germline ends. Here the CDR3 reads CASSTRVGGTEAFF. The DNA of the CDR3 is TGCGCCAGCAGCACCAGGGTTGGGGGCACTGAAGCTTTCTTT.

This chain links TRBV4-2 with TRBJ2-3; the match to TRBD2 covers 12 bases. CDR3 length: 16 residues. The V gene's germline CDR1 is LGHNA and CDR2 YNFKEQ. The V and J ends lost 2 bases and 6 bases, in that order; junction bases with no gene match: 6. The CDR3 protein is CASSQQLAGGQDTQYF. The CDR3 DNA sequence: TGTGCCAGCAGCCAACAGCTAGCGGGAGGGCAGGATACGCAGTATTTT.

The V and J genes are TRBV4-2 and TRBJ2-5; the match to TRBD2 covers 8 bases. Looked up from germline, CDR1 is LGHNA and CDR2 is YNFKEQ. The CDR3 runs to 16 residues. Trimming at V came to 0 bases and at J to 4 bases, leaving 7 bases not matched to a gene. The chain's CDR3 is CASSQEAGGSGETQYF. CDR3 DNA sequence: TGTGCCAGCAGCCAAGAGGCGGGAGGCAGTGGAGAGACCCAGTACTTC.

The rearrangement links TRBV12-5 to TRBJ2-3; D is unresolved. Per the germline V gene, CDR1 is LGHNT and CDR2 is FRNRAP. V was shortened by 4 bases and J by 2 bases, with 7 bases between the two germline ends. The CDR3 runs to 13 residues. CDR3 DNA: TGTGCTAGTGGTTCCCAGCTCACAGATACGCAGTATTTT. Protein product: CASGSQLTDTQYF.

The chain combines TRBV7-9 with TRBJ2-5; D unresolved. V dropped 5 bases and J dropped 5 bases, with 15 bases sitting between them. The CDR3 spans 14 residues. Looked up from germline, CDR1 is SEHNR and CDR2 is FQNEAQ (reference sequence). CDR3 sequence (DNA): TGTGCCAGCAGCGCCGCCGGGCTGTCGGAGACCCAGTACTTC. This codes for CASSAAGLSETQYF.

The chain is built from TRBV6-6 and TRBJ2-7, with 10 bases aligning to TRBD1. There are 15 residues in the CDR3. Per the germline V gene, CDR1 is MNHNY and CDR2 is SVGAGI (reference sequence). V lost 2 bases and J lost 7; bases outside the gene matches: 8. This chain's CDR3 is CASSYRRQGAWEQYF. As DNA, the CDR3 is TGTGCCAGCAGTTACCGAAGACAGGGGGCTTGGGAGCAGTACTTC.

The chain is built from TRBV19 and TRBJ2-3; 13 nucleotides agree with TRBD2. V trimming: 3 bases; J trimming: 4 bases; junction bases outside the gene matches: 4. The CDR3 covers 16 residues. Germline CDR1 is LNHDA and CDR2 is SQIVND (reference sequence). This CDR3 reads CASSMGLAGRSDTQYF. For the CDR3, the DNA is TGTGCCAGTAGTATGGGACTAGCGGGACGGTCAGATACGCAGTATTTT.

This rearrangement joins TRBV18 to TRBJ1-1, with D possibly being TRBD1 (5 bases). CDR1 is KGHSH, CDR2 LQKENI, per germline. CDR3 length equals 16 residues. Trimming cost V 1 base and J 4 bases, with 16 bases left between them. Written as DNA, the CDR3 is TGTGCCAGCTCACCACAAGTAGTCCCCGGGGGCACTGAAGCTTTCTTT. This encodes CASSPQVVPGGTEAFF.

V and J are TRBV6-1 and TRBJ2-1; 10 nucleotides line up with TRBD2. Losses at the gene ends were 4 bases for V and 8 bases for J; bases not matched to a gene: 8. Germline V lookup: CDR1 MNHNS, CDR2 SASEGT. The CDR3 extends over 15 amino acids. In DNA form, the CDR3 reads TGTGCCAGCAGTGGCCTAGCGGGAGTGGGGCATGAGCAGTTCTTC. It specifies CASSGLAGVGHEQFF.

V gene TRBV11-2 combines with J gene TRBJ2-5, with TRBD2 matching 15 bases. Germline V lookup: CDR1 SGHAT, CDR2 FQNNGV. This CDR3 region has 15 residues. V dropped 5 bases and J dropped 5; count of bases not matched to a gene: 3. CDR3 region: CASSPGLAGGETQYF. The DNA for the CDR3 is TGTGCCAGCAGCCCAGGACTAGCGGGAGGGGAGACCCAGTACTTC.

V is TRBV5-1 and J is TRBJ2-1; D is perhaps TRBD2 (6 bases). The germline V and J ends were trimmed by 0 bases and 3 bases, with 10 bases remaining between them. The V gene's germline CDR1 is SGHRS and CDR2 YFSETQ. The CDR3 sequence is 15 residues long. CDR3 in DNA: TGCGCCAGCAGCTTGGTAACCGGGGGCTACAATGAGCAGTTCTTC. Encoded protein: CASSLVTGGYNEQFF.

This clone has a single count. CDR3 region: CAISEGRNEQFF. The CDR3 coding sequence is TGTGCCATCAGTGAGGGGCGGAATGAGCAGTTCTTC. The gene calls are TRBV10-3 and TRBJ2-1, with unresolved D. The V gene's germline CDR1 is ENHRY and CDR2 SYGVKD. V lost 2 bases and J lost 7, with 6 bases in between. The CDR3 sequence is 12 residues long.

The genes are TRBV10-3 and TRBJ1-4, with D maybe TRBD1 (5 bases). The CDR3 runs 11 residues. In germline, CDR1 is ENHRY, CDR2 SYGVKD. Trimming shortened V by 3 bases and J by 11 bases, and 7 bases separated the two germline ends. As DNA, the CDR3 is TGTGCCATCAGTGAAGGGGACAAACTGTTTTTT. Translating gives CAISEGDKLFF.

This clone was detected a few times. The gene calls are TRBV19 and TRBJ1-5; D is uncertain. Per the germline V gene, CDR1 is LNHDA and CDR2 is SQIVND (reference sequence). The germline V and J ends were trimmed by 1 base and 0 bases, with 7 bases remaining between them. The CDR3 is 15 amino acids. The CDR3, as DNA: TGTGCCAGTAGTATAGCCAGGATTAGCAATCAGCCCCAGCATTTT. This translates into CASSIARISNQPQHF.